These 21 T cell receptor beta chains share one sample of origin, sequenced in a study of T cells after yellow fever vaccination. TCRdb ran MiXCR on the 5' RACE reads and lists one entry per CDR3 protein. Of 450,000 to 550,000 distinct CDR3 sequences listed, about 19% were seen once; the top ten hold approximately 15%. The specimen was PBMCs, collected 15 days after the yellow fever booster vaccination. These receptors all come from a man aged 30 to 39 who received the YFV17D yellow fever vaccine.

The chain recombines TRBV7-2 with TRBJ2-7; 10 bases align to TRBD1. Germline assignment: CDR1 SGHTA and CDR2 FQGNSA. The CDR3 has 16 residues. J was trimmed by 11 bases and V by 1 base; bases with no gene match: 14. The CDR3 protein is CASSLVSSYGQGGEYF. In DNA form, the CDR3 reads TGTGCCAGCAGCTTAGTATCATCCTACGGACAGGGGGGGGAGTACTTC.

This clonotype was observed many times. The CDR3 region has the DNA TGCAGTGCGACCGGGACAGGGGTTTGGGAGCAGTACTTC. Translating it yields CSATGTGVWEQYF. The chain links TRBV20-1 to TRBJ2-7; 10 bases fit TRBD1. The CDR3 totals 13 residues. In germline, CDR1 is DFQATT, CDR2 SNEGSKA (reference sequence). The junction had 9 bases not matched to a gene; V was cut back by 6 bases and J by 7 bases.

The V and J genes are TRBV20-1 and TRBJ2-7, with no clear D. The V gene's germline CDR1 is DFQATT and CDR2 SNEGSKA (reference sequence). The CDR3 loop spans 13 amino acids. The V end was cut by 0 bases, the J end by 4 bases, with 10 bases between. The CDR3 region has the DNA TGCAGTGCTAGAGATGGGGTGGGGTACGAGCAGTACTTC. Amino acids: CSARDGVGYEQYF.

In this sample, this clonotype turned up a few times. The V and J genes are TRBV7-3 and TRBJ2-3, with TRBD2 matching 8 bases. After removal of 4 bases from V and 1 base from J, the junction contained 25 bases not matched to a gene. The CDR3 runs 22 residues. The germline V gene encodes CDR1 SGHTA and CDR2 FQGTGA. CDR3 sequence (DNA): TGTGCCAGCAGCTCCCCCGGACCAACGGGAGGGTCATCCAACAAAGGCACAGATACGCAGTATTTT. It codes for CASSSPGPTGGSSNKGTDTQYF.

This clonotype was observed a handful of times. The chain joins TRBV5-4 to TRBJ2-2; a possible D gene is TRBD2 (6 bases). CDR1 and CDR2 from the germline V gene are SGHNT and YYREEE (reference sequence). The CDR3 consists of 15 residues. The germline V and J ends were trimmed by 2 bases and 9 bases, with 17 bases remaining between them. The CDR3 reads CASSFGGTPDRELFF. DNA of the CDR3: TGTGCCAGCAGCTTTGGGGGGACGCCTGATCGGGAGCTGTTTTTT. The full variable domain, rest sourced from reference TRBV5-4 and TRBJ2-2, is ETGVTQSPTHLIKTRGQQVTLRCSSQSGHNTVSWYQQALGQGPQFIFQYYREEENGRGNFPPRFSGLQFPNYSSELNVNALELDDSALYLCASSFGGTPDRELFFGEGSRLTVL.

CDR3: CASSQGATDLYEQYF. CDR3 DNA: TGTGCCAGCAGCCAAGGGGCGACAGACCTCTACGAGCAGTACTTC. The chain has TRBV3-1 and TRBJ2-7; D may be TRBD1 (5 bases). From germline, CDR1 is LGHDT and CDR2 YNNKEL (reference sequence). Trimming shortened V by 1 base and J by 3 bases, and 13 bases separated the two germline ends. The CDR3 is 15 amino acids.

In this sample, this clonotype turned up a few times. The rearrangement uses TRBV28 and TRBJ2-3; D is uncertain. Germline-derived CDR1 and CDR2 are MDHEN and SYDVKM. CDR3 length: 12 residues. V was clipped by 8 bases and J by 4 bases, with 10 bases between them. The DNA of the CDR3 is TGTGCCAGCGACTCTACTTCAGATACGCAGTATTTT. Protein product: CASDSTSDTQYF.

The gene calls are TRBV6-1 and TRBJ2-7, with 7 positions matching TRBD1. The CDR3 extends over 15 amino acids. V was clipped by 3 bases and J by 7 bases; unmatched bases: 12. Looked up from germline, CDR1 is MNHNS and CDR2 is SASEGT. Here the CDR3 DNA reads TGTGCCAGCAGTGATCCACGGGACAGACCAGGGGAGCAGTACTTC. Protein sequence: CASSDPRDRPGEQYF.

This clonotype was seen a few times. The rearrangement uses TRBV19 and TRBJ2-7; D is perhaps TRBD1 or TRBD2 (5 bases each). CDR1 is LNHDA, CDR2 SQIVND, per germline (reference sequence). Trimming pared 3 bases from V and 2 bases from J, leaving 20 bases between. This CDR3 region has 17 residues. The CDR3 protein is CASSIKSYRDHPYEQYF. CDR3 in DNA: TGTGCCAGTAGTATCAAGAGCTATCGGGACCATCCCTACGAGCAGTACTTC.

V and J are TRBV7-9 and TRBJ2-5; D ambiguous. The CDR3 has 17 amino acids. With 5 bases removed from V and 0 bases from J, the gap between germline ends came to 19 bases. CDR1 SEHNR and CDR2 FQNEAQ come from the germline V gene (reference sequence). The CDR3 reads CASSGYRRTIHQETQYF. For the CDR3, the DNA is TGTGCCAGCAGCGGGTACCGACGGACGATTCACCAAGAGACCCAGTACTTC.

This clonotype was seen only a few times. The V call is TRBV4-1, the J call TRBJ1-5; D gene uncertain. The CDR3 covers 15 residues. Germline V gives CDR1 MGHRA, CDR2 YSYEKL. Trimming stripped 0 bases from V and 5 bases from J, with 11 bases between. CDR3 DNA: TGCGCCAGCAGCCAAGATGGAGAAGGAGATCAGCCCCAGCATTTT. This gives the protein CASSQDGEGDQPQHF.

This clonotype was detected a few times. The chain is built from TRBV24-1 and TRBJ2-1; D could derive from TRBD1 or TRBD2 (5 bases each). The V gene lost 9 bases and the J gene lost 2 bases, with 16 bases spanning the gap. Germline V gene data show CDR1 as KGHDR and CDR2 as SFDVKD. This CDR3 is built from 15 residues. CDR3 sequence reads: CATEGSGSTYNEQFF. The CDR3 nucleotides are TGTGCCACCGAGGGGAGCGGTTCTACCTACAATGAGCAGTTCTTC.

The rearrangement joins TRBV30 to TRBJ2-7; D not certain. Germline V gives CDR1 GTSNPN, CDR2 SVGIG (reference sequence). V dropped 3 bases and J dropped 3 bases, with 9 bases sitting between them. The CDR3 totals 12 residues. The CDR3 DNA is TGTGCCTGGAGCAGGAACCTCTACGAGCAGTACTTC. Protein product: CAWSRNLYEQYF.

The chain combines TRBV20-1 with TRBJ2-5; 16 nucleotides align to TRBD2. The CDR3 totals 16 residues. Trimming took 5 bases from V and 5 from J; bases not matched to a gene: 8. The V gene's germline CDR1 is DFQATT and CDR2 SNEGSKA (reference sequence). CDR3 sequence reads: CSARGTSGRVGETQYF. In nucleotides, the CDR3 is TGCAGTGCTCGCGGGACTAGCGGGAGGGTGGGTGAGACCCAGTACTTC.

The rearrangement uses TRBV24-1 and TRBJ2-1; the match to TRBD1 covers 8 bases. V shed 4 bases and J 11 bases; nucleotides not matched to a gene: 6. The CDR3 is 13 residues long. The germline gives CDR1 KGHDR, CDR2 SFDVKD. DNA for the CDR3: TGTGCCACCAGTGACCCCGGACAGGGCAAGCAGTTCTTC. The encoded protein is CATSDPGQGKQFF.

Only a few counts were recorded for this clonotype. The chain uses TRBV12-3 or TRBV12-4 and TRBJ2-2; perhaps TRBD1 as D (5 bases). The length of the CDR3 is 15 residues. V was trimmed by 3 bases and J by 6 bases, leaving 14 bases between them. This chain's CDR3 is CASSLGLEFSGELFF. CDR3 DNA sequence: TGTGCCAGCAGTTTGGGGCTCGAGTTTTCCGGGGAGCTGTTTTTT.

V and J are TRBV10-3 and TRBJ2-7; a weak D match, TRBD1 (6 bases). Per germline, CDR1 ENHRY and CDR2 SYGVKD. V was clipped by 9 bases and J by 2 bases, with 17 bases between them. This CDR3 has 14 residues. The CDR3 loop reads CAISFSTGPYEQYF. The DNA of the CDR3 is TGTGCCATTTCCTTCTCGACAGGACCCTACGAGCAGTACTTC.

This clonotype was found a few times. CDR3 nucleotide sequence: TGCAGCGCGCGCCGGGACAGTTATGGCTACACCTTC. This encodes CSARRDSYGYTF. The chain uses TRBV29-1 and TRBJ1-2; 7 bases align to TRBD1. V was clipped by 7 bases and J by 5 bases; unmatched bases: 7. CDR1 is SQVTM, CDR2 ANQGSEA, per germline. The CDR3 runs to 12 residues.

CDR3: CASSTGTSGSSALDTQYF. CDR3 bases: TGTGCCAGCAGTACCGGGACTAGCGGGAGTTCCGCCCTCGATACGCAGTATTTT. The V and J genes are TRBV6-2 or TRBV6-3 and TRBJ2-3; TRBD2 agrees at 14 bases. The germline V gene has CDR1 MNHEY and CDR2 SVGEGT. The CDR3 has 18 residues. The trim removed 5 bases at V and 6 bases at J, leaving 13 bases unmatched.

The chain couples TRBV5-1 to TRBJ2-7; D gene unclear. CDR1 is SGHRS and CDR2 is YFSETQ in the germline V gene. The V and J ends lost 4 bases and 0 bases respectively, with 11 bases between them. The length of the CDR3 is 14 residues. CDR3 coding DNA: TGCGCCAGCAGCGGAACCCTTAACTCCTACGAGCAGTACTTC. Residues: CASSGTLNSYEQYF.

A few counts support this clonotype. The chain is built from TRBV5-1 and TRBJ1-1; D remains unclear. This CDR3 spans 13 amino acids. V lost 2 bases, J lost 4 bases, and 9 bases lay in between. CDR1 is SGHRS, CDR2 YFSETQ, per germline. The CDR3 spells CASSLGFGTEAFF. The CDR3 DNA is TGCGCCAGCAGCTTAGGTTTCGGCACTGAAGCTTTCTTT. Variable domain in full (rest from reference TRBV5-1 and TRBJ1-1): KAGVTQTPRYLIKTRGQQVTLSCSPISGHRSVSWYQQTPGQGLQFLFEYFSETQRNKGNFPGRFSGRQFSNSRSEMNVSTLELGDSALYLCASSLGFGTEAFFGQGTRLTVV.